This T cell receptor (beta chain) was sequenced during a study of blood T cells in healthy people across ages. Germline CDR1 reads MNHNS; CDR2 reads SASEGT. The CDR3 totals 16 residues. The count of this clonotype is one. Antigen: not known. Study findings and constraints: Expanded clonotype shifts may have been confounded, as the donors had an unknown CMV status. Per million T cells, the diversity of TCR beta decreased roughly linearly as age advanced.

Extraction yielded at least 6 micrograms of total RNA per sample. The second PCR ran about 6 to 12 cycles with a sample-barcoded 5' primer and J-beta primers. A single record per CDR3 protein comes from TCRdb applying MiXCR to the 5' RACE reads. Among about 1,400,000 distinct CDR3 sequences listed, approximately 59% were seen once. V gene TRBV6-1 combines with J gene TRBJ2-4; D unclear. The J call could be wrong; TRBJ2-7 is a better fit for the DNA end. Sequencing used blood. The TCR was taken from a young man in good health. CDR3 sequence (DNA): TGTGCCAGCAGTGAAGAAGCAGGTGACTTCAACTACGAGCAGTACTTC. Amino acid sequence: CASSEEAGDFNYEQYF.